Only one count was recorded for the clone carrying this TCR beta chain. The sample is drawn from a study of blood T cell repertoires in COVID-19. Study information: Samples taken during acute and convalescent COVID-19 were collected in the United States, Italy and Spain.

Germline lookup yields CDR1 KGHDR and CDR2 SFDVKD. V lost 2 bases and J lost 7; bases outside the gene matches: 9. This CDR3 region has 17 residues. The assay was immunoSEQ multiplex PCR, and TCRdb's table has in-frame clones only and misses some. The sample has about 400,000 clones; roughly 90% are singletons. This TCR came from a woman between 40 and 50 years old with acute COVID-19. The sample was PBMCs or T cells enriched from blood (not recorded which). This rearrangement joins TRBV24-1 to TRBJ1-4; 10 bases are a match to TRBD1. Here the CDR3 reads CATSDYRPGQGSEKLFF. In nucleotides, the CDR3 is TGTGCCACCAGTGATTATAGACCGGGACAGGGGAGTGAAAAACTGTTTTTT.